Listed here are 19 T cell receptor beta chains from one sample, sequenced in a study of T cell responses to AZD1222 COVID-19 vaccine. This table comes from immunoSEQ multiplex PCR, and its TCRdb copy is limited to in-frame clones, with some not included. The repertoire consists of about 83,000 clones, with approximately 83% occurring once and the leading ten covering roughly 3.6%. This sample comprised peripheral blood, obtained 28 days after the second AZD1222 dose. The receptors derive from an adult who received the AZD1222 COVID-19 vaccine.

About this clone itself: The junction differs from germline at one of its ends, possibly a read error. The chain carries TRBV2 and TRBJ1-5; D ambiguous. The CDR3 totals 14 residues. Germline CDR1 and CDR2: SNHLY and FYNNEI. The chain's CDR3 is CASGEGYSNQPQHF. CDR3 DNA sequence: TGTGCCAGCGGTGAGGGCTATAGCAATCAGCCCCAGCATTTT.

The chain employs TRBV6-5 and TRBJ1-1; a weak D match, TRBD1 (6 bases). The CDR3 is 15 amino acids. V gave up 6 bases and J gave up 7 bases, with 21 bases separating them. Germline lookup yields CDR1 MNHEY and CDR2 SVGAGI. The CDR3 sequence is CASSQGRGRSVEAFF. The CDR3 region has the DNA TGTGCCAGCAGCCAGGGCAGGGGACGGAGTGTTGAAGCTTTCTTT.

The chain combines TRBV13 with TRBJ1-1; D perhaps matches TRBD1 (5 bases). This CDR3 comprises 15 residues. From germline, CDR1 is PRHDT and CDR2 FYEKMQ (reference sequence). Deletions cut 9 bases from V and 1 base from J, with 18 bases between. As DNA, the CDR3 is TGTGCCAGACGATGGACAAAAAGGGGGAACACTGAAGCTTTCTTT. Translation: CARRWTKRGNTEAFF.

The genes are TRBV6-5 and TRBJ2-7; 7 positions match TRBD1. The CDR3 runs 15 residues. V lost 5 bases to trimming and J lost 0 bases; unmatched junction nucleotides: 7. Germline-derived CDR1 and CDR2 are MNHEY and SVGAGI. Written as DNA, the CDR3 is TGTGCCAGCAGTCGGGACAGAGCCTTCTCCTACGAGCAGTACTTC. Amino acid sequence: CASSRDRAFSYEQYF.

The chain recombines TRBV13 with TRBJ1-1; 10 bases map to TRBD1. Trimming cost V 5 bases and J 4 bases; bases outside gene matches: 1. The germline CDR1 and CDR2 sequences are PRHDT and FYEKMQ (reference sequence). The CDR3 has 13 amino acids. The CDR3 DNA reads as TGTGCCAGCAGCCGGGACAGGGGCACTGAAGCTTTCTTT. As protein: CASSRDRGTEAFF. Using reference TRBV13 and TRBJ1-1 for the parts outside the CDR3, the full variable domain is AAGVIQSPRHLIKEKRETATLKCYPIPRHDTVYWYQQGPGQDPQFLISFYEKMQSDKGSIPDRFSAQQFSDYHSELNMSSLELGDSALYFCASSRDRGTEAFFGQGTRLTVV.

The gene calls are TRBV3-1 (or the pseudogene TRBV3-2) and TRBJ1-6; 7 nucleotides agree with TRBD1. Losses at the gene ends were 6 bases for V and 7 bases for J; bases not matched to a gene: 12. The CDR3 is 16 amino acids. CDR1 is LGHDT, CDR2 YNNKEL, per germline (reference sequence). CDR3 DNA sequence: TGTGCCAGCAGTCTAGTGAGGGGGCTGGGGAATTCACCCCTCCACTTT. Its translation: CASSLVRGLGNSPLHF.

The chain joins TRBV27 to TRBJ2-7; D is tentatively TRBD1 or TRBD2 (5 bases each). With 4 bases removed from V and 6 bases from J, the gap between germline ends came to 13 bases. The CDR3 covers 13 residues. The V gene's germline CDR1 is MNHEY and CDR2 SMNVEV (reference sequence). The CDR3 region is CASSWQGGGEQYF. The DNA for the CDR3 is TGTGCCAGCAGTTGGCAGGGCGGAGGCGAGCAGTACTTC.

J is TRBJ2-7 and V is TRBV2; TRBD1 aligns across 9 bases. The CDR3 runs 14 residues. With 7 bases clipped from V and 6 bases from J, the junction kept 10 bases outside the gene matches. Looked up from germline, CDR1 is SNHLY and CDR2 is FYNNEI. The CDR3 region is CASKPGQGPAEQYF. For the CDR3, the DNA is TGTGCCAGCAAACCGGGACAGGGTCCCGCCGAGCAGTACTTC.

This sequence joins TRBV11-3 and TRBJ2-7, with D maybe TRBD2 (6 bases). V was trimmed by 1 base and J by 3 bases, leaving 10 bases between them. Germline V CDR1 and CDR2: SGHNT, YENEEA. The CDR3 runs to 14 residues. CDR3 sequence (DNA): TGTGCCAGCAGCTTAGGCCCGGGGGACTACGAGCAGTACTTC. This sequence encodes CASSLGPGDYEQYF.

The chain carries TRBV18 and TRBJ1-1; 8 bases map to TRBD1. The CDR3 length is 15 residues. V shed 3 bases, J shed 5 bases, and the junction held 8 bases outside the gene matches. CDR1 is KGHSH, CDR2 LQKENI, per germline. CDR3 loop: CASSPQGQAGTEAFF. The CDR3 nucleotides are TGTGCCAGCTCACCCCAGGGACAGGCAGGGACTGAAGCTTTCTTT.

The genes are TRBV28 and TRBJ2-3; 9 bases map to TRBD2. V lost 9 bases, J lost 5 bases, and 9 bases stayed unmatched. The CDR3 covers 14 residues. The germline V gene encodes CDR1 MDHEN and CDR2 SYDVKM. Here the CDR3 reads CASKRGGAEDTQYF. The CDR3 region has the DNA TGTGCCAGTAAACGCGGGGGGGCCGAAGATACGCAGTATTTT.

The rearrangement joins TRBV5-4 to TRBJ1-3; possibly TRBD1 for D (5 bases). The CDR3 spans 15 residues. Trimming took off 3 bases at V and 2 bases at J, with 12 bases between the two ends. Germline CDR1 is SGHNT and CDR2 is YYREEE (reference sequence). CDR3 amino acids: CASSSGASTGNTIYF. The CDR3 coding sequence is TGTGCCAGCAGCTCCGGGGCCTCGACTGGAAACACCATATATTTT.

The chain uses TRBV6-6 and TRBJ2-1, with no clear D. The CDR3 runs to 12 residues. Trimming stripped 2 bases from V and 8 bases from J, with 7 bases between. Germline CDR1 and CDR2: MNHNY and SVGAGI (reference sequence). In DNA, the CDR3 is TGTGCCAGCAGTTACAGAAGGGATGAGCAGTTCTTC. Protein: CASSYRRDEQFF.

CDR3 protein: CAILNRGRNTGELFF. CDR3 DNA sequence: TGTGCCATCCTAAACAGGGGGCGGAACACCGGGGAGCTGTTTTTT. This sequence joins TRBV28 and TRBJ2-2, with TRBD1 matching 9 bases. Trimming at V came to 10 bases and at J to 1 base, leaving 7 bases not matched to a gene. This CDR3 spans 15 amino acids. Germline loops: CDR1 MDHEN, CDR2 SYDVKM.

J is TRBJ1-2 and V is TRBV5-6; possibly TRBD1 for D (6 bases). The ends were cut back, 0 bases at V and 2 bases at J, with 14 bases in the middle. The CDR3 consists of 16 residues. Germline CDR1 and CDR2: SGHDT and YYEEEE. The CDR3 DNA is TGTGCCAGCAGCTTGGCCATCGGACAGCAAAACTATGGCTACACCTTC. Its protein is CASSLAIGQQNYGYTF.

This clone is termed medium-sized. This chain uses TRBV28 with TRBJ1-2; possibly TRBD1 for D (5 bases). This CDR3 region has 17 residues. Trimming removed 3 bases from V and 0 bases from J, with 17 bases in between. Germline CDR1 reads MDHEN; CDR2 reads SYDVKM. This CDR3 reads CASSFGDASDANYGYTF. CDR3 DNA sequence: TGTGCCAGCAGTTTCGGGGACGCATCCGACGCTAACTATGGCTACACCTTC.

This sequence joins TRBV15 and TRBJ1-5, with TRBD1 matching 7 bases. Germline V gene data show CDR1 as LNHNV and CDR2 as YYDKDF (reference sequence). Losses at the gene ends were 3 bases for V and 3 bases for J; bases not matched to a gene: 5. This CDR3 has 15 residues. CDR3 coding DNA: TGTGCCACCAGCAGGAGGGACAGCGACAATCAGCCCCAGCATTTT. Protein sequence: CATSRRDSDNQPQHF.

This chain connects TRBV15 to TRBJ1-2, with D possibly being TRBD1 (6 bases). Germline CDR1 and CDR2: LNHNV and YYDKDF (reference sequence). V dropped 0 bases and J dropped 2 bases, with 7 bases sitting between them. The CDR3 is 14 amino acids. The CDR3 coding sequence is TGTGCCACCAGCAGAGAACAGGGCAACTATGGCTACACCTTC. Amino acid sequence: CATSREQGNYGYTF.

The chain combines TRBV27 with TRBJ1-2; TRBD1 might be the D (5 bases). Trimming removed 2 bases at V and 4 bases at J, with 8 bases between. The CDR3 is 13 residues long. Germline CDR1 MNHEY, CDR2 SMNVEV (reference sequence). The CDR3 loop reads CASSLAGRYGYTF. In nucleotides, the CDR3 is TGTGCCAGCAGTTTAGCAGGGCGCTATGGCTACACCTTC.